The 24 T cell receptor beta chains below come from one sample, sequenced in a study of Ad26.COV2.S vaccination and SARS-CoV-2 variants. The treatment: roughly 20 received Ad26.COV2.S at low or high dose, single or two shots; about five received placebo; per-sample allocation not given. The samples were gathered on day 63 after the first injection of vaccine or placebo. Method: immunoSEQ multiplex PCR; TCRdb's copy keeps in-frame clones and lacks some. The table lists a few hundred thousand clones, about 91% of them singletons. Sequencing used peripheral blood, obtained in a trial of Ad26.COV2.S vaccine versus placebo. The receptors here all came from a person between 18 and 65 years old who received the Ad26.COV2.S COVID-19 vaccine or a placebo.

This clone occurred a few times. CDR3 coding DNA: TGTGCCTGGAGTGTAAGCGGGGACTATGGCTACACCTTC. This gives the protein CAWSVSGDYGYTF. This rearrangement joins TRBV30 to TRBJ1-2; D remains unclear. This CDR3 has 13 amino acids. Germline assignment: CDR1 GTSNPN and CDR2 SVGIG (reference sequence). V lost 0 bases and J lost 3, with 8 bases in between.

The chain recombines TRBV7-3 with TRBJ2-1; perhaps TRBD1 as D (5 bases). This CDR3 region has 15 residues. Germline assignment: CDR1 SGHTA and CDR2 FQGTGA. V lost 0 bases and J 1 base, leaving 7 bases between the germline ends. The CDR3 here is CASSLTRESYNEQFF. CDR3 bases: TGTGCCAGCAGCTTAACCAGGGAATCCTACAATGAGCAGTTCTTC.

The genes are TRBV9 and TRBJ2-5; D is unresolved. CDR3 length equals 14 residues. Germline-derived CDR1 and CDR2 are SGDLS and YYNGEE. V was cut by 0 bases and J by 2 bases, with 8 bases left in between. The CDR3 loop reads CASSVEALQETQYF. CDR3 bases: TGTGCCAGCAGCGTAGAAGCGCTACAAGAGACCCAGTACTTC.

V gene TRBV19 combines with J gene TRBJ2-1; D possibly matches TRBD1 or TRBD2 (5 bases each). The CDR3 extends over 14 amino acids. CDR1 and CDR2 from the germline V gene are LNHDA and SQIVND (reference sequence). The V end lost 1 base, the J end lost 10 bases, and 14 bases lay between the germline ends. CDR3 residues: CASSIAGGEGEQFF. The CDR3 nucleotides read TGTGCCAGTAGTATAGCTGGGGGAGAGGGCGAGCAGTTCTTC.

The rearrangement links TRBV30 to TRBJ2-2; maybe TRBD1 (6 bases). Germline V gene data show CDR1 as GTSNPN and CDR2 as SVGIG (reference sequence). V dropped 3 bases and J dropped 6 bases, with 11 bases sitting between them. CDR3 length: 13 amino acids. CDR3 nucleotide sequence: TGTGCCTGGAGACCACAGGGCCCCGGGGAGCTGTTTTTT. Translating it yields CAWRPQGPGELFF.

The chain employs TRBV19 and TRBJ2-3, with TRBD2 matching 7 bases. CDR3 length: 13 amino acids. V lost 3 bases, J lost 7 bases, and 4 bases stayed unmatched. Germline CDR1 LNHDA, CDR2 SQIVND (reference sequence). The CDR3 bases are TGTGCCAGTAGTATCGGGGGGATGCATACGCAGTATTTT. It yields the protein CASSIGGMHTQYF.

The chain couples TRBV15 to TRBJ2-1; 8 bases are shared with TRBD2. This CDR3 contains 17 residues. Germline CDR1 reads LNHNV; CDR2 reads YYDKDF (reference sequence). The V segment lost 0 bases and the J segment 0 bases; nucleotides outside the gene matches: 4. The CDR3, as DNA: TGTGCCACCAGCAGAGACACCAGCGGGAGCTCCTACAATGAGCAGTTCTTC. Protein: CATSRDTSGSSYNEQFF.

The CDR3 region has the DNA TGTGCCAGCATACGGTCTTATGCCACAGATACGCAGTATTTT. Translating it yields CASIRSYATDTQYF. J is TRBJ2-3 and V is TRBV28, with D unresolved. The germline V gene encodes CDR1 MDHEN and CDR2 SYDVKM. V gave up 7 bases and J gave up 2 bases, with 13 bases separating them. The CDR3 has 14 residues.

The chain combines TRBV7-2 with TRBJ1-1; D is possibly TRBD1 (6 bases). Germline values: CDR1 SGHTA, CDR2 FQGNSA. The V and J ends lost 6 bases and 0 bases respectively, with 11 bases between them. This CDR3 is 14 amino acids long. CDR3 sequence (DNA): TGTGCCAGCAGACCACAGGGCATGAACACTGAAGCTTTCTTT. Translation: CASRPQGMNTEAFF. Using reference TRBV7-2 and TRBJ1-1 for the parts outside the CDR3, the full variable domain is GAGVSQSPSNKVTEKGKDVELRCDPISGHTALYWYRQSLGQGLEFLIYFQGNSAPDKSGLPSDRFSAERTGGSVSTLTIQRTQQEDSAVYLCASRPQGMNTEAFFGQGTRLTVV.

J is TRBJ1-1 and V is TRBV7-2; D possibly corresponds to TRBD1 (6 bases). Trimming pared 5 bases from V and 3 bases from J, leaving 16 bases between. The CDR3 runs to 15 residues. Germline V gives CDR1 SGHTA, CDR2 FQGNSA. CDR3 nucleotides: TGTGCCAGCAGCCCAAGTGGACAGAGGGACACTGAAGCTTTCTTT. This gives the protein CASSPSGQRDTEAFF. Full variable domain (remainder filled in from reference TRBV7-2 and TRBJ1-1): GAGVSQSPSNKVTEKGKDVELRCDPISGHTALYWYRQSLGQGLEFLIYFQGNSAPDKSGLPSDRFSAERTGGSVSTLTIQRTQQEDSAVYLCASSPSGQRDTEAFFGQGTRLTVV.

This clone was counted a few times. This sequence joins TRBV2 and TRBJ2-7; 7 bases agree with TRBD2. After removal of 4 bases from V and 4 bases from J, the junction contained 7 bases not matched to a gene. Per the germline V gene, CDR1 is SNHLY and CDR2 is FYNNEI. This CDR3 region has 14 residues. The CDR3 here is CASSAMAGAYEQYF. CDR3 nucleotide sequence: TGTGCCAGCAGTGCAATGGCGGGAGCATACGAGCAGTACTTC.

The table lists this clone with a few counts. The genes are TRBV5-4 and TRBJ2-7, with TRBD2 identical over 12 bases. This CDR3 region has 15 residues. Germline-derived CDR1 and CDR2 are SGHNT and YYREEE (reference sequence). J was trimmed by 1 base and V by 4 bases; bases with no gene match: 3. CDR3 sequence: CASSLAGGVSYEQYF. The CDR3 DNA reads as TGTGCCAGCAGCCTAGCGGGAGGGGTTTCCTACGAGCAGTACTTC.

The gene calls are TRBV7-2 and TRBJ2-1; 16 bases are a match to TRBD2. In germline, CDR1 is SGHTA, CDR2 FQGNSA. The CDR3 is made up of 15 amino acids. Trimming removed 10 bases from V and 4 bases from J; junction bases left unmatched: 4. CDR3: CATTGLAGGYNEQFF. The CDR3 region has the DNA TGTGCCACTACGGGACTAGCGGGAGGGTACAATGAGCAGTTCTTC.

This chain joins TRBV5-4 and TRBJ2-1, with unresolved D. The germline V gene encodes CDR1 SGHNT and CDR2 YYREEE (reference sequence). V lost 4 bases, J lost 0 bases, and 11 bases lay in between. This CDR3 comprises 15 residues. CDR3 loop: CASSQDPVSYNEQFF. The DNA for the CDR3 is TGTGCCAGCAGCCAGGACCCGGTCTCCTACAATGAGCAGTTCTTC.

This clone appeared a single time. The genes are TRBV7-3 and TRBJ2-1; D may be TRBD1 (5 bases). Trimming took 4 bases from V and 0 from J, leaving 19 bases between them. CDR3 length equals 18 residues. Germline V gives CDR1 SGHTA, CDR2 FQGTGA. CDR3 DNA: TGTGCCAGCAGCTCAGCTTATCGGACATCGAGCTCCTACAATGAGCAGTTCTTC. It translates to CASSSAYRTSSSYNEQFF. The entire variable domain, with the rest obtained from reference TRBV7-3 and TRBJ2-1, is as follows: GAGVSQTPSNKVTEKGKYVELRCDPISGHTALYWYRQSLGQGPEFLIYFQGTGAADDSGLPNDRFFAVRPEGSVSTLKIQRTERGDSAVYLCASSSAYRTSSSYNEQFFGPGTRLTVL.

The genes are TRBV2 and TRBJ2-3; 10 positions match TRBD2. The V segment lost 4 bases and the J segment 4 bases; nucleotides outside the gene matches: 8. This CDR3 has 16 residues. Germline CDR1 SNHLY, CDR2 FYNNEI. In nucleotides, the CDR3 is TGTGCCAGCAGTGGGGTGCTAGCGGGAGCCCCAGATACGCAGTATTTT. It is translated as CASSGVLAGAPDTQYF.

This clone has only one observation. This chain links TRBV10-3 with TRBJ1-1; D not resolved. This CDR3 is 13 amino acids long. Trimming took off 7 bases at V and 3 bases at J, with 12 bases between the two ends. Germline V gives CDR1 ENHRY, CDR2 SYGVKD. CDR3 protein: CAIKQEPYTEAFF. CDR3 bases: TGTGCCATCAAGCAGGAACCATACACTGAAGCTTTCTTT.

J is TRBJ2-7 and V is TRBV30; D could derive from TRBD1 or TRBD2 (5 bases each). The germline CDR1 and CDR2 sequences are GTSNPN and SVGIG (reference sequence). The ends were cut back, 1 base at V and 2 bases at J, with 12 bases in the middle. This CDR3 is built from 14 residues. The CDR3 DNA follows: TGTGCCTGGAGTGCTGGGACGGTGACCTACGAGCAGTACTTC. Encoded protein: CAWSAGTVTYEQYF.

The CDR3 DNA reads TGTGCCAGCACCCTGGACCTCCTTAGCACAGATACGCAGTATTTT. Translating it yields CASTLDLLSTDTQYF. The chain links TRBV3-1 (or the pseudogene TRBV3-2) to TRBJ2-3; D remains ambiguous. CDR3 length equals 15 residues. Germline CDR1 reads LGHDT; CDR2 reads YNNKEL (reference sequence). V was trimmed by 7 bases and J by 0 bases, leaving 14 bases between them.

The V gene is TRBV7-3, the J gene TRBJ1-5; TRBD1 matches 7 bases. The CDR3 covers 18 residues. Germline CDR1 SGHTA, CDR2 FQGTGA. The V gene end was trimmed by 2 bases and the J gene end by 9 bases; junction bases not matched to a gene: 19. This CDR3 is CASSLGPGQRGGLRPQHF. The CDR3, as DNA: TGTGCCAGCAGCTTAGGTCCGGGACAGAGAGGGGGGTTGAGGCCCCAGCATTTT.

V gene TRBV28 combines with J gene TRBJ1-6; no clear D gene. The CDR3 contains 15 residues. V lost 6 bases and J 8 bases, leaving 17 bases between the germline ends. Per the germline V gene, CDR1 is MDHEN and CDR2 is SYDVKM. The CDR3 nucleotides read TGTGCCAGCAGCCCGGACCCCGCGGGGTATTCACCCCTCCACTTT. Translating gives CASSPDPAGYSPLHF.

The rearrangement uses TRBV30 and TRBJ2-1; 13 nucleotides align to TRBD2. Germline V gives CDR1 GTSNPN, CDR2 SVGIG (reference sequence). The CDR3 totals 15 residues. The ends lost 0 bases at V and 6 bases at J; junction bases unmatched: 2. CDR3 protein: CAWSVGLAGLNEQFF. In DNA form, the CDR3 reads TGTGCCTGGAGTGTGGGACTAGCGGGGCTCAATGAGCAGTTCTTC.

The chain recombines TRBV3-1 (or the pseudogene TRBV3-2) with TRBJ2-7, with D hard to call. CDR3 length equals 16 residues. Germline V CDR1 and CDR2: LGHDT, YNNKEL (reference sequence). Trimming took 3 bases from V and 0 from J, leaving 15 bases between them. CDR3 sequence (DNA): TGTGCCAGCAGCCATGTTATTAGCAGCAGCTCCTACGAGCAGTACTTC. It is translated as CASSHVISSSSYEQYF.

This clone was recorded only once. The CDR3 DNA is TGTGCCAGTAGTATAGCGGGACAGGGTCTGTTTTTT. This encodes CASSIAGQGLFF. This chain uses TRBV19 with TRBJ1-4; 9 bases line up with TRBD1. The CDR3 covers 12 residues. Germline lookup yields CDR1 LNHDA and CDR2 SQIVND (reference sequence). With V trimmed by 1 base and J by 14 bases, 2 bases remained unmatched.